These 19 T cell receptor beta chains were all obtained from the same sample, sequenced in a study of T cell repertoires in cytomegalovirus infection. Their antigen targets remain unknown. TCRdb called the reads again in MiXCR, with one record for every CDR3 protein. The data show 250,000 to 400,000 distinct CDR3 sequences, just under 25% seen once. The sequenced sample was cultured PBMCs, obtained from culture after CMV antigen stimulation. The receptors derive from a human donor in good health (CMV status not recorded). Some clones in this sample may be carry-over from other donors' samples.

Many counts were recorded for this clonotype. V is TRBV30 and J is TRBJ1-5; 8 positions agree with TRBD1. The CDR3 contains 16 residues. The germline V gene encodes CDR1 GTSNPN and CDR2 SVGIG (reference sequence). The trim removed 0 bases at V and 7 bases at J, leaving 11 bases unmatched. The CDR3 region is CAWSVRLGQDGQPQHF. In nucleotides, the CDR3 is TGTGCCTGGAGTGTACGTTTGGGACAGGATGGCCAGCCCCAGCATTTT.

V is TRBV7-8 and J is TRBJ2-1; no clear D. The ends were cut back, 4 bases at V and 9 bases at J, with 10 bases in the middle. The CDR3 contains 12 residues. CDR1 SGHVS and CDR2 FQNEAQ come from the germline V gene. The CDR3 sequence is CASSSPYREQFF. The CDR3 DNA is TGTGCCAGCAGCTCACCCTATCGTGAGCAGTTCTTC.

This clonotype was observed many times. The V call is TRBV13, the J call TRBJ2-3, with D uncertain. Germline V lookup: CDR1 PRHDT, CDR2 FYEKMQ (reference sequence). The CDR3 has 14 amino acids. Trimming removed 5 bases from V and 2 bases from J, with 11 bases in between. The CDR3 DNA sequence: TGTGCCAGCAGCACCGTCCCTTTCACAGATACGCAGTATTTT. This encodes CASSTVPFTDTQYF.

Ten or more counts support this clonotype. The chain is built from TRBV12-3 or TRBV12-4 and TRBJ2-5, with 8 bases fitting TRBD2. This CDR3 spans 15 amino acids. Germline trimming cut 6 bases from V and 4 bases from J; bases unmatched to any gene: 10. CDR3: CASRPGELAGETQYF. The CDR3 DNA sequence: TGTGCCAGCAGGCCGGGGGAGCTAGCGGGAGAGACCCAGTACTTC.

The V call is TRBV20-1, the J call TRBJ1-1; D is perhaps TRBD1 (6 bases). The germline V gene encodes CDR1 DFQATT and CDR2 SNEGSKA (reference sequence). The CDR3 covers 14 residues. Trimming stripped 0 bases from V and 6 bases from J, with 14 bases between. The CDR3 nucleotides are TGCAGTGCTAGAGATGGGCAGGGGAGCCCTGAAGCTTTCTTT. Translated, it gives CSARDGQGSPEAFF.

This chain uses TRBV7-9 with TRBJ1-4; the D gene is possibly TRBD1 (6 bases). Trimming removed 3 bases at V and 7 bases at J, with 18 bases between. This CDR3 comprises 16 residues. Germline loops: CDR1 SEHNR, CDR2 FQNEAQ (reference sequence). In DNA, the CDR3 is TGTGCCAGCAGCTTGACAGGATCGGGGGTAACTGAAAAACTGTTTTTT. It codes for CASSLTGSGVTEKLFF.

In its sample, this clonotype was seen many times. At one end the junction does not follow the germline gene, possibly because of a read error. This chain connects TRBV9 to TRBJ2-2; D is undetermined. The CDR3 spans 12 residues. The germline gives CDR1 SGDLS, CDR2 YYNGEE. The CDR3 sequence: CASSVGTGELFF. The DNA for the CDR3 is TGTGCCAGCAGTGTAGGCACCGGGGAGCTGTTTTTT.

The genes are TRBV29-1 and TRBJ2-5, with 10 bases identical to TRBD1. V lost 6 bases and J lost 9; bases outside the gene matches: 7. The CDR3 has 12 amino acids. The germline CDR1 and CDR2 sequences are SQVTM and ANQGSEA. In DNA, the CDR3 is TGCAGCGTCCCGGGACAGGGGACCGCCCAGTACTTC. Translated, it gives CSVPGQGTAQYF.

The rearrangement links TRBV7-2 to TRBJ2-2, with D perhaps TRBD2 (6 bases). The CDR3 runs 15 residues. V lost 7 bases and J 0 bases, leaving 12 bases between the germline ends. The V gene's germline CDR1 is SGHTA and CDR2 FQGNSA. This CDR3 is CASMGGWSNTGELFF. The CDR3 DNA sequence: TGTGCCAGCATGGGGGGTTGGTCGAACACCGGGGAGCTGTTTTTT.

The CDR3 sequence: CSVALELRNTEAFF. CDR3 in DNA: TGCAGCGTTGCTCTGGAGCTCAGGAACACTGAAGCTTTCTTT. The chain joins TRBV29-1 to TRBJ1-1; D is unresolved. Germline V gene lookup returns CDR1 SQVTM and CDR2 ANQGSEA. CDR3 length: 14 residues. V gave up 4 bases and J gave up 1 base, with 13 bases separating them.

This clonotype was observed a few times. The chain has TRBV19 and TRBJ2-1; 9 bases are shared with TRBD2. From germline, CDR1 is LNHDA and CDR2 SQIVND (reference sequence). J was trimmed by 10 bases and V by 5 bases; bases with no gene match: 15. This CDR3 is 16 amino acids long. The CDR3 DNA sequence: TGTGCCAGTAGTTCAACAGCGACTAGCGGCTACAGGGAGCAGTTCTTC. This sequence encodes CASSSTATSGYREQFF.

The gene calls are TRBV7-2 and TRBJ2-1; 9 nucleotides align to TRBD2. J gave up 1 base and V 5 bases, and 12 bases lay outside the gene matches. In germline, CDR1 is SGHTA, CDR2 FQGNSA. This CDR3 region has 18 residues. CDR3 sequence (DNA): TGTGCCAGCAGCCCCGCGGGGGGGGGGTTAGGTTCCTACAATGAGCAGTTCTTC. Its translation is CASSPAGGGLGSYNEQFF.

The rearrangement uses TRBV19 and TRBJ2-1; D is perhaps TRBD2 (5 bases). CDR1 LNHDA and CDR2 SQIVND come from the germline V gene (reference sequence). The CDR3 loop spans 11 amino acids. Trimming removed 7 bases from V and 10 bases from J, with 11 bases in between. The CDR3 bases are TGTGCCAGTATGAGGACGGGGGAGCAGTTCTTC. Translation gives CASMRTGEQFF.

The rearrangement uses TRBV20-1 and TRBJ1-2, with 7 bases identical to TRBD1. The length of the CDR3 is 13 residues. Germline lookup yields CDR1 DFQATT and CDR2 SNEGSKA (reference sequence). The V and J ends lost 6 bases and 6 bases, in that order; junction bases with no gene match: 10. The CDR3 bases are TGCAGTGCCCACTCCGCCGGGACAGATGGCTACACCTTC. This encodes CSAHSAGTDGYTF.

The chain joins TRBV7-2 to TRBJ2-1; no reliable D call. The CDR3 extends over 11 amino acids. Germline V CDR1 and CDR2: SGHTA, FQGNSA. V was shortened by 5 bases and J by 10 bases, with 9 bases between the two germline ends. As DNA, the CDR3 is TGTGCCAGCAGCGATATCGCGGAGCAGTTCTTC. It codes for CASSDIAEQFF.

This chain uses TRBV28 with TRBJ2-1, with a weak D call TRBD1 (6 bases). Per germline, CDR1 MDHEN and CDR2 SYDVKM. The ends were cut back, 6 bases at V and 7 bases at J, with 13 bases in the middle. The CDR3 extends over 13 amino acids. CDR3 amino acids: CASSLIQGNEQFF. Here the CDR3 DNA reads TGTGCCAGCAGCCTCATACAGGGAAATGAGCAGTTCTTC.

This clonotype was detected a few times. J is TRBJ2-1 and V is TRBV2; 10 bases line up with TRBD2. After removal of 8 bases from V and 9 bases from J, the junction contained 13 bases not matched to a gene. This CDR3 is 15 amino acids long. Looked up from germline, CDR1 is SNHLY and CDR2 is FYNNEI. CDR3: CASLLASGSRSEQFF. CDR3 DNA: TGTGCCAGCCTTCTCGCTAGCGGGAGCCGTAGTGAGCAGTTCTTC.

This clonotype was seen a few times. The V call is TRBV18, the J call TRBJ1-2; D not certain. This CDR3 contains 12 residues. Between the trimmed V and J ends, which lost 2 bases and 7 bases, there was a span of 8 bases. Germline CDR1 and CDR2: KGHSH and LQKENI. CDR3 residues: CASSPGAAGYTF. The CDR3, as DNA: TGTGCCAGCTCACCAGGCGCAGCTGGCTACACCTTC.

Many counts were recorded for this clonotype. The J gene is TRBJ1-2, the V gene TRBV7-2, with a tentative D call TRBD1 (6 bases). This CDR3 is built from 16 residues. V lost 5 bases to trimming and J lost 0 bases, with 16 bases between them. CDR1 and CDR2 from the germline V gene are SGHTA and FQGNSA. The chain's CDR3 is CASSPKSGQPNYGYTF. The CDR3 DNA reads TGTGCCAGCAGCCCCAAGTCCGGACAGCCTAACTATGGCTACACCTTC.